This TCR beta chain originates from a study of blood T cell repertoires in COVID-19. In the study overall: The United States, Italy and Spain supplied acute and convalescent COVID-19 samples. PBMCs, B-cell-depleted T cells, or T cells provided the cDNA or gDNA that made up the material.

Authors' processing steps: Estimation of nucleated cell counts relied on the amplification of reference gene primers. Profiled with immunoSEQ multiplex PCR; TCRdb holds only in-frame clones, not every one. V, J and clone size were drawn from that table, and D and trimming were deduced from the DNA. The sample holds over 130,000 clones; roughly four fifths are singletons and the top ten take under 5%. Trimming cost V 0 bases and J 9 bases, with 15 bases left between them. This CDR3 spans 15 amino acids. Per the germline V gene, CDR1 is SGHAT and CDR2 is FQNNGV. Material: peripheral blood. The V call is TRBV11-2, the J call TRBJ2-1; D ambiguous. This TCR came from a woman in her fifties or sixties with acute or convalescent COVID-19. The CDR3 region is CASSLDPGGRGEQFF. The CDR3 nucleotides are TGTGCCAGCAGCTTAGATCCCGGCGGAAGAGGTGAGCAGTTCTTC.